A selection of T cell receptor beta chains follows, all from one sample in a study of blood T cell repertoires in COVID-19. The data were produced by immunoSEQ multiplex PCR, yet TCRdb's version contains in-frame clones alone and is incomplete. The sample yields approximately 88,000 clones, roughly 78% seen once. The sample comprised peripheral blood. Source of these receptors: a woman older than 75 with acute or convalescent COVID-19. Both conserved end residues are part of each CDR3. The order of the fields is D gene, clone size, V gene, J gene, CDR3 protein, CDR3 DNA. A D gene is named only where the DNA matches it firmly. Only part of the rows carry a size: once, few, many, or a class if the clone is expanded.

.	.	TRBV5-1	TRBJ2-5	CASSLVADQETQYF	TGCGCCAGCAGCTTGGTTGCAGACCAAGAGACCCAGTACTTC
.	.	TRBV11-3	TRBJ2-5	CASSPDGREGDETQYF	TGTGCCAGCAGCCCCGACGGTCGCGAGGGAGACGAGACCCAGTACTTC
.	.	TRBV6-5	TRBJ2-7	CASSYGQTYEQYF	TGTGCCAGCAGTTACGGGCAGACCTACGAGCAGTACTTC
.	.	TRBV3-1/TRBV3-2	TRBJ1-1	CASSQDGGAGTEAFF	TGTGCCAGCAGCCAAGATGGGGGCGCGGGCACTGAAGCTTTCTTT
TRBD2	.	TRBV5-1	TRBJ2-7	CASSFSGATYEQYF	TGCGCCAGCAGCTTTAGCGGGGCTACCTACGAGCAGTACTTC
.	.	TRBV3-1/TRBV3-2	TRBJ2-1	CASSQEGALPRRYNEQFF	TGTGCCAGCAGCCAAGAGGGCGCTCTGCCCCGCCGTTACAATGAGCAGTTCTTC
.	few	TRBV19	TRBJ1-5	CASRFFDQPQHF	TGTGCCAGTAGATTTTTCGATCAGCCCCAGCATTTT
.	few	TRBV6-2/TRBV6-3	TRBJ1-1	CASSHPGGALNTEAFF	TGTGCCAGCAGTCACCCCGGTGGAGCCTTGAACACTGAAGCTTTCTTT
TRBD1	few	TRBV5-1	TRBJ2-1	CASSLGDRYNEQFF	TGCGCCAGCAGCTTGGGGGACAGATACAATGAGCAGTTCTTC
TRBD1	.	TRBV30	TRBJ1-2	CACFGQGIYGYTF	TGTGCCTGTTTCGGACAGGGGATCTATGGCTACACCTTC
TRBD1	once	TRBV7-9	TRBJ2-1	CASSLRDRYNEQFF	TGTGCCAGCAGCCTCAGGGACAGGTACAATGAGCAGTTCTTC
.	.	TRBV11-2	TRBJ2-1	CASSPVAQGEQFF	TGTGCCAGCAGCCCAGTCGCCCAGGGTGAGCAGTTCTTC
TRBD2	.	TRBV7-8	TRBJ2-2	CASSSYGRWNTGELFF	TGTGCCAGCAGCTCCTACGGGAGGTGGAACACCGGGGAGCTGTTTTTT
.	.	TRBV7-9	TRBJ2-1	CASSTNLAASSYNEQFF	TGTGCCAGCAGCACCAACCTGGCAGCGAGCTCCTACAATGAGCAGTTCTTC
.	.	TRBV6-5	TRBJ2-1	CASSYSTRNEQFF	TGTGCCAGCAGTTACTCCACTAGAAATGAGCAGTTCTTC
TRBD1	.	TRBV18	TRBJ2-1	CASSPRTGNNEQFF	TGTGCCAGCTCACCAAGGACAGGGAACAATGAGCAGTTCTTC
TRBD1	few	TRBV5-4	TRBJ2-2	CASSLKGQANTGELFF	TGTGCCAGCAGCTTGAAGGGACAGGCGAACACCGGGGAGCTGTTTTTT
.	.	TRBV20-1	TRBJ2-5	CSVWRETQYF	TGCAGTGTCTGGAGGGAGACCCAGTACTTC
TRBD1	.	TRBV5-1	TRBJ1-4	CASSIGTGNEKLFF	TGCGCCAGCAGCATCGGGACAGGGAATGAAAAACTGTTTTTT
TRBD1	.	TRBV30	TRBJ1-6	CAWRTETGANSPLHF	TGTGCCTGGAGAACCGAGACAGGGGCCAATTCACCCCTCCACTTT
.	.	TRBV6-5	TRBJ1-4	CASSPAGMDEKLFF	TGTGCCAGCAGTCCCGCAGGGATGGATGAAAAACTGTTTTTT
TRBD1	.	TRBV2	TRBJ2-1	CASSPSTNRQGPKFF	TGTGCCAGCAGCCCCTCGACGAATCGACAGGGTCCTAAGTTCTTC
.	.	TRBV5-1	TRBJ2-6	CASSLAGTSGANVLTF	TGCGCCAGCAGCTTGGCCGGTACCTCTGGGGCCAACGTCCTGACTTTC
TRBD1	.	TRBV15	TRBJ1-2	CATSTLTGTNYGYTF	TGTGCCACCAGCACCCTGACAGGGACTAACTATGGCTACACCTTC
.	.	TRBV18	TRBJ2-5	CASSPGTETQYF	TGTGCCAGCTCACCGGGCACCGAGACCCAGTACTTC
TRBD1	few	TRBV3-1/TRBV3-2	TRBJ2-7	CASSRTGAVDEQYF	TGTGCCAGCAGCAGGACAGGGGCCGTCGACGAGCAGTACTTC
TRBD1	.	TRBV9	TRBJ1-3	CASSVRQGAGNTIYF	TGTGCCAGCAGCGTGCGGCAGGGGGCTGGAAACACCATATATTTT